A selection of T cell receptor beta chains follows, all from one sample in a study of blood T cell repertoires in COVID-19. The protocol was immunoSEQ multiplex PCR, while the TCRdb copy is restricted to in-frame clones and leaves out a portion. The repertoire holds some 120,000 clones, with approximately 84% as singletons. The sequenced sample consisted of peripheral blood. The receptors derive from a human donor in a cohort sampled during active COVID-19. The CDR3 runs from the conserved cysteine through the conserved F or W. Fields, in order: V gene, J gene, D gene, clone size, CDR3 DNA, CDR3 protein. D genes are given only for firm matches. The size of a clone is reported for some rows only, either as once, few or many, or as a class for expanded clones.

TRBV19	TRBJ2-1	TRBD2	NA	TGTGCCAGTAGCCGGCGGACTAGCGGCTACAATGAGCAGTTCTTC	CASSRRTSGYNEQFF
TRBV3-1/TRBV3-2	TRBJ1-5	NA	once	TGTGCCAGCAGCCAAGATCCTCAGGGCAATCAGCCCCAGCATTTT	CASSQDPQGNQPQHF
TRBV7-2	TRBJ2-3	NA	NA	TGTGCCAGCAGCTTAGAGGTATGGGGCGGGACCAGCACAGATACGCAGTATTTT	CASSLEVWGGTSTDTQYF
TRBV6-5	TRBJ1-6	NA	NA	TGTGCCAGCACTGTACTTGGCGGAGGTTCACCCCTCCACTTT	CASTVLGGGSPLHF
TRBV7-3	TRBJ2-2	NA	NA	TGTGCCAGCAGCTTATCGCCAGGGAACACCGGGGAGCTGTTTTTT	CASSLSPGNTGELFF
TRBV5-1	TRBJ2-5	NA	NA	TGCGCCAGCAGCTTGGAATCGGGACATCAAGAGACCCAGTACTTC	CASSLESGHQETQYF
TRBV29-1	TRBJ2-1	TRBD2	NA	TGCAGCGCCCGGGGACTAGGGGTCCATGAGCAGTTCTTC	CSARGLGVHEQFF
TRBV30	TRBJ1-4	NA	NA	TGTGCCTGGAGCCGGGGCTTAAGGCGGGGGGGGGAAAAACTGTTTTTT	CAWSRGLRRGGEKLFF
TRBV6-5	TRBJ2-3	TRBD1	NA	TGTGCCAGCAGGGACAGGGGGCGTGGCACAGATACGCAGTATTTT	CASRDRGRGTDTQYF
TRBV9	TRBJ2-3	NA	NA	TGTGCCAGCAGCGTAGGGGGCTGGGCGACAGATACGCAGTATTTT	CASSVGGWATDTQYF
TRBV9	TRBJ1-3	TRBD1	NA	TGTGCCAGCAGCGTAGAGGGACAGGGTAGAAACACCATATATTTT	CASSVEGQGRNTIYF
TRBV18	TRBJ1-2	TRBD1	once	TGTGCCAGCTCACCCCAGGGGGCTGGCTACACCTTC	CASSPQGAGYTF
TRBV18	TRBJ2-1	TRBD2	once	TGTGCCAGCTCACCCCCCACGGGAGCGGGGGATCTCTACAATGAGCAGTTCTTC	CASSPPTGAGDLYNEQFF
TRBV10-3	TRBJ2-5	NA	NA	TGTGCCACACGGTTGGCGGAGAGAGGGACCCAGTACTTC	CATRLAERGTQYF
TRBV5-1	TRBJ2-3	NA	NA	TGCGCCAGCAGCCTAGGGACTTGGGGAGATACGCAGTATTTT	CASSLGTWGDTQYF
TRBV5-6	TRBJ1-6	NA	NA	TGTGCCAGCAGCTTAAACAGGGAGCAGTATTATTCACCCCTCCACTTT	CASSLNREQYYSPLHF
TRBV5-1	TRBJ1-2	TRBD1	once	TGCGCCAGCAGCCGTGACAGGGAGAGCTACACCTTC	CASSRDRESYTF
TRBV7-2	TRBJ2-7	TRBD2	NA	TGTGCCAGCAGCCGTACCGGACTAGCGGGGGGGCTCAACGAGCAGTACTTC	CASSRTGLAGGLNEQYF
TRBV2	TRBJ2-5	TRBD1	NA	TGTGCCGGCCAGGGGGACGGGGAGACCCAGTACTTC	CAGQGDGETQYF
TRBV19	TRBJ2-7	TRBD2	NA	TGTGCCAGTAGTGAGCGGGGGGGCTCCTACGAGCAGTACTTC	CASSERGGSYEQYF
TRBV6-4	TRBJ2-7	NA	NA	TGTGCCAGCAGTGACTTCGGGAGAAAACTCTCCTACGAGCAGTACTTC	CASSDFGRKLSYEQYF
TRBV6-6	TRBJ1-3	TRBD1	NA	TGTGCCAGCAGTCCGGGACAGGGAAACTTTGGAAACACCATATATTTT	CASSPGQGNFGNTIYF
TRBV19	TRBJ1-3	NA	once	TGTGCCAGTATCCAAGTGGAGGGAACGGCTGGAAACACCATATATTTT	CASIQVEGTAGNTIYF
TRBV7-3	TRBJ1-1	NA	NA	TGTGCCAGCAGCTTAACTAGCAGGGGAGAAGCTTTCTTT	CASSLTSRGEAFF
TRBV5-6	TRBJ1-2	TRBD1	few	TGTGCCAGCAGCCTGACAGGGTCCATCGGCTACACCTTC	CASSLTGSIGYTF
TRBV10-3	TRBJ2-2	TRBD1	once	TGTGCCATCAGTACGTCGACAGGGACCGGGGAGCTGTTTTTT	CAISTSTGTGELFF
TRBV7-2	TRBJ1-2	TRBD1	NA	TGTGCCTCTAATACAGGGGGCTATGGCTACACCTTC	CASNTGGYGYTF
TRBV7-2	TRBJ2-3	NA	NA	TGTGCCAGCAGCTTAGAAGGGGGAATCACAGATACGCAGTATTTT	CASSLEGGITDTQYF
TRBV6-2/TRBV6-3	TRBJ1-1	NA	NA	TGTGCCAGCAGTAACAGGAACCCTAATAGCTTTGACACTGAAGCTTTCTTT	CASSNRNPNSFDTEAFF
TRBV2	TRBJ1-5	TRBD1	NA	TGTGCCAGCAGTGAGAGCAGGGGGTTTAATCAGCCCCAGCATTTT	CASSESRGFNQPQHF